The rows below give T cell receptor beta chains drawn from one sample of a study of circulating tumor DNA in untreated peripheral T-cell lymphoma. Here immunoSEQ multiplex PCR was the method, and the copy in TCRdb shows in-frame clones only, minus some. Among some 7,000 clones listed, approximately 76% were seen once. Sequencing input: tumor tissue. The receptors derive from a human donor with peripheral T-cell lymphoma. Each CDR3 is given with its conserved first and last residue. The D gene is left open where the match is weak. Only some rows state a clone size, as once, few, many or a class for expanded clones.

d_gene	abundance	v_gene	j_gene	CDR3aa	CDR3nt
NA	NA	TRBV9	TRBJ1-2	CASKSGTATNYGYTF	TGTGCCAGCAAATCCGGGACGGCTACTAACTATGGCTACACCTTC
NA	NA	TRBV12-5	TRBJ2-7	CASGVDSYEQYF	TGTGCTAGTGGAGTCGACAGTTACGAGCAGTACTTC
TRBD1	NA	TRBV29-1	TRBJ2-7	CSVRQGTLEQYF	TGCAGCGTCAGACAGGGGACTCTCGAGCAGTACTTC
NA	NA	TRBV29-1	TRBJ1-3	CSVEGAFGNTIYF	TGCAGCGTTGAAGGGGCTTTCGGAAACACCATATATTTT
NA	NA	TRBV11-1	TRBJ1-3	CASSWGGGAGNTIYF	TGTGCCAGCAGCTGGGGAGGAGGGGCCGGAAACACCATATATTTT
NA	few	TRBV6-8	TRBJ1-2	CASSYTAYVGYTF	TGTGCCAGCAGTTACACGGCGTATGTCGGCTACACCTTC
NA	NA	TRBV11-3	TRBJ2-4	CASSPDVRGDIQYF	TGTGCCAGCAGCCCGGACGTTAGGGGGGACATTCAGTACTTC
TRBD1	NA	TRBV19	TRBJ2-2	CASSLGQGGVGELFF	TGTGCCAGTAGTCTGGGACAGGGGGGAGTCGGGGAGCTGTTTTTT
NA	NA	TRBV18	TRBJ2-5	CASSPGLGETQYF	TGTGCCAGCTCACCAGGGCTCGGAGAGACCCAGTACTTC
NA	NA	TRBV18	TRBJ2-5	CASSPIDGETQYF	TGTGCCAGCTCACCAATTGACGGCGAGACCCAGTACTTC
NA	few	TRBV10-2	TRBJ2-7	CASSSGTGEQYF	TGCGCCAGCAGTTCCGGGACGGGCGAGCAGTACTTC
TRBD1	few	TRBV19	TRBJ2-5	CASRPRTGNPQETQYF	TGTGCCAGTAGACCGAGGACAGGCAACCCCCAAGAGACCCAGTACTTC
NA	NA	TRBV6-8	TRBJ1-2	CASSYSGDGGTNYGYTF	TGTGCCAGCAGTTACTCAGGGGACGGGGGAACTAACTATGGCTACACCTTC
NA	NA	TRBV19	TRBJ2-5	CASSKPDGYQETQYF	TGTGCCAGTAGTAAGCCAGACGGGTACCAAGAGACCCAGTACTTC
NA	NA	TRBV28	TRBJ1-2	CASSLGGRKDYGYTF	TGTGCCAGCAGTTTGGGGGGGCGGAAGGACTATGGCTACACCTTC
NA	NA	TRBV18	TRBJ1-5	CASSRQDSNQPQHF	TGTGCCAGCTCACGACAGGATAGCAATCAGCCCCAGCATTTT
TRBD2	NA	TRBV7-4	TRBJ2-3	CASTSGTSGTVEDTQYF	TGTGCCAGCACTTCCGGTACTAGCGGGACAGTTGAGGATACGCAGTATTTT
NA	medium-sized	TRBV28	TRBJ1-1	CASSLMNTEAFF	TGTGCCAGCAGTTTAATGAACACTGAAGCTTTCTTT
TRBD1	NA	TRBV19	TRBJ2-7	CALEPSTGGRSYEQYF	TGTGCACTAGAACCCTCTACAGGGGGACGCTCCTACGAGCAGTACTTC
TRBD2	few	TRBV15	TRBJ2-1	CATTPTGLAGASYNEQFF	TGTGCCACCACACCGACGGGACTAGCGGGAGCCTCCTACAATGAGCAGTTCTTC
NA	NA	TRBV28	TRBJ1-5	CASSLGRFNQPQHF	TGTGCCAGCAGTTTGGGTAGATTCAATCAGCCCCAGCATTTT
NA	NA	TRBV4-1	TRBJ1-2	CASSQVSGGPEGYTF	TGCGCCAGCAGCCAAGTAAGCGGGGGTCCGGAGGGCTACACCTTC
NA	once	TRBV6-8	TRBJ1-4	CASSLRRGEKLFF	TGTGCCAGCAGTCTCCGGCGGGGGGAAAAACTGTTTTTT
NA	NA	TRBV4-1	TRBJ2-5	CASSQVGGQETQYF	TGCGCCAGCAGCCAAGTAGGCGGTCAAGAGACCCAGTACTTC
NA	NA	TRBV5-1	TRBJ2-3	CASSSKLGGSTDTQYF	TGCGCCAGCAGCTCAAAGCTAGGCGGGAGCACAGATACGCAGTATTTT
NA	NA	TRBV14	TRBJ2-7	CASSRGNRVGYEQYF	TGTGCCAGCAGCCGCGGTAATCGGGTGGGCTACGAGCAGTACTTC
TRBD2	NA	TRBV28	TRBJ2-3	CASSLGTSGIPTDTQYF	TGTGCCAGCAGTCTCGGGACTAGCGGGATTCCCACAGATACGCAGTATTTT
NA	NA	TRBV19	TRBJ2-7	CASSILATFSEQYF	TGTGCCAGTAGTATCCTGGCCACGTTCTCCGAGCAGTACTTC
TRBD1	NA	TRBV19	TRBJ1-4	CASSLGQGSNEKLFF	TGTGCCAGTAGCCTTGGACAGGGGTCTAATGAAAAACTGTTTTTT